This is a list of T cell receptor beta chains from one sample in a study of blood T cell repertoires in COVID-19. TCRdb's table, derived via immunoSEQ multiplex PCR, lists solely in-frame clones and lacks some. The table lists 250,000 or so clones, approximately 83% of them singletons. Sample: PBMCs or T cells enriched from blood (not recorded which). These receptors all come from a woman between 45 and 60 years old who had recovered from COVID-19. The CDR3 runs from the conserved cysteine through the conserved F or W. The D gene is left open where the match is weak. Part of the rows lack a size; the others show once, few, many or a class for expanded clones.

J gene | clone size | V gene | D gene | CDR3 protein | CDR3 DNA
TRBJ2-3 | . | TRBV27 | TRBD2 | CASSTPSGRGTDTQYF | TGTGCCAGCAGTACCCCTAGCGGGAGAGGGACAGATACGCAGTATTTT
TRBJ1-1 | . | TRBV9 | . | CASSPRLRENTEAFF | TGTGCCAGCAGCCCCCGCCTCAGGGAGAACACTGAAGCTTTCTTT
TRBJ2-3 | . | TRBV5-1 | TRBD2 | CASSLAGGRDGTDTQYF | TGCGCCAGCAGCTTGGCTGGTGGGAGGGATGGCACAGATACGCAGTATTTT
TRBJ2-7 | once | TRBV6-1 | TRBD1 | CASSEGTGFSHEQYF | TGTGCCAGCAGTGAAGGGACAGGGTTTAGCCACGAGCAGTACTTC
TRBJ2-1 | . | TRBV19 | . | CASSIAGSSYNEQFF | TGTGCCAGTAGTATAGCGGGATCTTCCTACAATGAGCAGTTCTTC
TRBJ1-5 | few | TRBV10-3 | . | CAISESGGSSNQPQHF | TGTGCCATCAGTGAGTCGGGGGGAAGTAGCAATCAGCCCCAGCATTTT
TRBJ1-2 | . | TRBV11-2 | . | CASSLEVQAYGYTF | TGTGCCAGCAGCTTAGAGGTTCAGGCTTATGGCTACACCTTC
TRBJ2-5 | . | TRBV7-2 | . | CASSSNRVQETQYF | TGTGCCAGCAGCTCAAACAGGGTTCAAGAGACCCAGTACTTC
TRBJ2-3 | once | TRBV7-9 | . | CASTPEGGNTDTQYF | TGTGCCAGCACCCCGGAGGGCGGGAACACAGATACGCAGTATTTT
TRBJ2-7 | . | TRBV28 | . | CASSAASSYEQYF | TGTGCCAGCAGTGCGGCGAGCTCCTACGAGCAGTACTTC
TRBJ2-7 | . | TRBV10-1 | . | CTMEGPEPSGEQYF | TGCACCATGGAGGGCCCAGAACCGTCTGGAGAGCAGTACTTC
TRBJ2-5 | . | TRBV3-1/TRBV3-2 | . | CASSWGSGETQYF | TGTGCCAGCAGCTGGGGCAGCGGGGAGACCCAGTACTTC
TRBJ1-4 | . | TRBV3-1/TRBV3-2 | TRBD1 | CASSQGGQPNEKLFF | TGTGCCAGCAGCCAAGGGGGACAGCCTAATGAAAAACTGTTTTTT
TRBJ1-5 | . | TRBV27 | . | CASSLGEKGNQPQHF | TGTGCCAGCAGTTTAGGGGAGAAGGGCAATCAGCCCCAGCATTTT
TRBJ1-1 | . | TRBV30 | . | CARRPGGSGEAFF | TGTGCCCGCCGACCGGGTGGTTCGGGGGAAGCTTTCTTT
TRBJ2-7 | . | TRBV28 | . | CASSGQTGQIYEQYF | TGTGCCAGCAGTGGACAAACCGGACAGATCTACGAGCAGTACTTC
TRBJ1-2 | . | TRBV11-2 | TRBD1 | CASSPGQGREYGYTF | TGTGCCAGCAGCCCGGGACAGGGAAGGGAATATGGCTACACCTTC
TRBJ2-2 | . | TRBV9 | . | CASSVGGSGELFF | TGTGCCAGCAGCGTAGGAGGATCCGGGGAGCTGTTTTTT
TRBJ1-3 | . | TRBV7-8 | . | CASSFRRTDSGNTIYF | TGTGCCAGCAGCTTCCGCCGGACAGACTCTGGAAACACCATATATTTT
TRBJ2-3 | . | TRBV6-5 | . | CASGGLAVGTDTQYF | TGTGCCAGCGGGGGGCTAGCGGTGGGCACAGATACGCAGTATTTT
TRBJ1-1 | . | TRBV28 | . | CASSLLLKNTEAFF | TGTGCCAGCAGTCTACTCCTTAAGAACACTGAAGCTTTCTTT
TRBJ2-2 | . | TRBV5-4 | TRBD1 | CASRRGPDRQTGELFF | TGTGCCAGCCGACGGGGTCCGGACAGGCAGACCGGGGAGCTGTTTTTT
TRBJ1-4 | . | TRBV11-2 | . | CASSQESQGWEKLFF | TGTGCCAGCAGCCAAGAGAGTCAGGGTTGGGAAAAACTGTTTTTT
TRBJ2-7 | . | TRBV28 | TRBD1 | CASSIQLGQKYEQYF | TGTGCCAGCAGTATCCAACTGGGACAGAAGTACGAGCAGTACTTC
TRBJ2-3 | . | TRBV28 | . | CASRDSTDTQYF | TGTGCCAGCCGGGACTCCACAGATACGCAGTATTTT
TRBJ1-5 | . | TRBV7-6 | TRBD1 | CASSSGTGSHQPQHF | TGTGCCAGCAGCTCTGGGACAGGATCCCATCAGCCCCAGCATTTT
TRBJ1-1 | . | TRBV29-1 | . | CSVEVQGYDTEAFF | TGCAGCGTTGAAGTTCAGGGTTACGACACTGAAGCTTTCTTT
TRBJ2-2 | . | TRBV5-1 | TRBD1 | CASSSRDRNTGELFF | TGCGCCAGCAGCTCCCGGGACAGGAACACCGGGGAGCTGTTTTTT
TRBJ1-5 | once | TRBV28 | . | CASSYTSNQPQHF | TGTGCCAGCAGTTATACTTCGAATCAGCCCCAGCATTTT
TRBJ1-2 | . | TRBV28 | . | CASSFRGRGYGYTF | TGTGCCAGCAGTTTCCGGGGAAGAGGCTATGGCTACACCTTC
TRBJ1-5 | . | TRBV19 | TRBD1 | CASSPPDRFLNQPQHF | TGTGCCAGTAGTCCCCCGGACAGGTTCCTCAATCAGCCCCAGCATTTT
TRBJ1-2 | . | TRBV11-2 | TRBD1 | CASSFFSRQGDYGYTF | TGTGCCAGCAGCTTTTTTTCCCGACAGGGGGACTATGGCTACACCTTC
TRBJ2-6 | . | TRBV19 | . | CASSSWGGHLSRGANVLTF | TGTGCCAGTAGTTCCTGGGGGGGACACCTTTCTAGAGGGGCCAACGTCCTGACTTTC
TRBJ1-5 | . | TRBV6-5 | . | CASSYRGTVGQPQHF | TGTGCCAGCAGTTACCGGGGGACCGTGGGTCAGCCCCAGCATTTT
TRBJ1-1 | . | TRBV18 | . | CASSPMRARENTEAFF | TGTGCCAGCTCTCCTATGAGGGCGAGGGAGAACACTGAAGCTTTCTTT
TRBJ2-2 | . | TRBV5-1 | TRBD2 | CASSLERGRTGELFF | TGCGCCAGCAGCTTGGAGCGGGGTAGGACCGGGGAGCTGTTTTTT
TRBJ2-3 | . | TRBV27 | TRBD1 | CASSSHRGSSTDTQYF | TGTGCCAGCAGTTCCCACAGGGGATCGAGCACAGATACGCAGTATTTT
TRBJ2-5 | . | TRBV5-1 | TRBD1 | CASSLDRGFEQETQYF | TGCGCCAGCAGCTTGGACAGGGGATTTGAGCAAGAGACCCAGTACTTC
TRBJ2-1 | . | TRBV9 | TRBD2 | CASSAPGLAGGNEQFF | TGTGCCAGCAGCGCACCAGGACTAGCGGGAGGCAATGAGCAGTTCTTC
TRBJ1-2 | few | TRBV5-5 | . | CASKQDLYGYTF | TGTGCCAGCAAACAGGACCTCTATGGCTACACCTTC
TRBJ2-7 | . | TRBV5-6 | . | CASSLGPTQAYEQYF | TGTGCCAGCAGCTTGGGCCCGACCCAGGCGTACGAGCAGTACTTC
TRBJ1-2 | . | TRBV2 | TRBD1 | CASSEYRGNYYGYTF | TGTGCCAGCAGTGAATACAGGGGAAACTACTATGGCTACACCTTC
TRBJ2-1 | . | TRBV11-2 | . | CASRPRPSYNEQFF | TGTGCCAGCCGCCCCAGGCCAAGCTACAATGAGCAGTTCTTC
TRBJ2-1 | . | TRBV5-6 | TRBD2 | CASSRGLAGGNEQFF | TGTGCCAGCAGCAGGGGACTAGCGGGAGGAAACGAGCAGTTCTTC
TRBJ2-7 | . | TRBV29-1 | . | CSVSGRAVYEQYF | TGCAGCGTTTCGGGGAGAGCAGTCTACGAGCAGTACTTC
TRBJ2-7 | . | TRBV19 | . | CASSIGGGTYEQYF | TGTGCCAGTAGTATAGGGGGGGGCACCTACGAGCAGTACTTC
TRBJ1-2 | . | TRBV5-4 | TRBD1 | CASSSGQGAYGYTF | TGTGCCAGCAGCTCGGGACAGGGCGCCTATGGCTACACCTTC
TRBJ2-7 | . | TRBV6-6 | TRBD1 | CASSYGGQAYEQYF | TGTGCCAGCAGTTACGGCGGACAGGCCTACGAGCAGTACTTC
TRBJ2-3 | . | TRBV19 | TRBD2 | CASSNRPLAGAWDTQYF | TGTGCCAGTAGTAATCGACCTTTAGCGGGAGCTTGGGATACGCAGTATTTT
TRBJ1-2 | . | TRBV24-1 | . | CATSDPTFSDRQTNGYTF | TGTGCCACCAGTGATCCAACGTTTTCGGACAGACAGACTAATGGCTACACCTTC
TRBJ2-1 | . | TRBV5-1 | TRBD2 | CASSLEGLAGGRGEQFF | TGCGCCAGCAGCTTGGAAGGACTAGCGGGAGGGAGGGGTGAGCAGTTCTTC
TRBJ2-7 | once | TRBV7-9 | . | CASSLGLTDYEQYF | TGTGCCAGCAGCTTAGGATTAACAGACTACGAGCAGTACTTC
TRBJ2-7 | . | TRBV6-5 | TRBD2 | CASSYGLAAYSYEQYF | TGTGCCAGCAGCTACGGACTAGCGGCTTACTCCTACGAGCAGTACTTC
TRBJ2-7 | few | TRBV28 | . | CASSPVEDSSYEQYF | TGTGCCAGCAGTCCGGTTGAGGATAGCTCCTACGAGCAGTACTTC